Listed below are T cell receptor beta chains from one sample, sequenced in a study of shared clonotypes between healthy human individuals. Measured with immunoSEQ multiplex PCR; TCRdb has only the in-frame clones, and not every one. The sample yields approximately 2,000,000 clones, over 85% seen once. The specimen sequenced was naive CD8+ T cells from PBMCs. These receptors originate from a man aged 18 to 29 in good health. Some clones in this sample may be carry-over from other donors' samples. The CDR3 runs from the conserved cysteine through the conserved F or W. The D gene is left open where the match is weak. Clone size is stated in some rows and not others, as once, few, many or a class when expanded.

j_gene: TRBJ2-2; d_gene: -; len: 15; v_gene: TRBV4-1; abundance: once; CDR3aa: CASSPRTPNTGELFF; CDR3nt: TGCGCCAGCAGCCCTCGGACACCGAACACCGGGGAGCTGTTTTTT
j_gene: TRBJ2-5; d_gene: TRBD2; len: 13; v_gene: TRBV9; abundance: -; CDR3aa: CASSRGLAETQYF; CDR3nt: TGTGCCAGCAGCCGCGGACTAGCGGAGACCCAGTACTTC
j_gene: TRBJ1-2; d_gene: -; len: 14; v_gene: TRBV19; abundance: -; CDR3aa: CASTNRAVSYGYTF; CDR3nt: TGTGCCAGTACCAATAGGGCAGTTTCCTATGGCTACACCTTC
j_gene: TRBJ2-7; d_gene: TRBD1; len: 15; v_gene: TRBV7-9; abundance: -; CDR3aa: CASSRTDRGTHEQYF; CDR3nt: TGTGCCAGCAGCCGAACGGACAGGGGGACCCACGAGCAGTACTTC
j_gene: TRBJ2-5; d_gene: -; len: 13; v_gene: TRBV5-5; abundance: -; CDR3aa: CASSQGGQETQYF; CDR3nt: TGTGCCAGCAGCCAGGGCGGCCAAGAGACCCAGTACTTC
j_gene: TRBJ2-7; d_gene: TRBD2; len: 17; v_gene: TRBV13; abundance: -; CDR3aa: CASSLGFDSLAGFEQYF; CDR3nt: TGTGCCAGCAGCTTAGGCTTTGACAGTCTAGCGGGATTCGAGCAGTACTTC
j_gene: TRBJ1-5; d_gene: -; len: 15; v_gene: TRBV15; abundance: -; CDR3aa: CATSRDRGLAQPQHF; CDR3nt: TGTGCCACCAGCAGAGATCGGGGCCTAGCTCAGCCCCAGCATTTT
j_gene: TRBJ1-2; d_gene: TRBD1; len: 13; v_gene: TRBV27; abundance: once; CDR3aa: CASSPGTVYGYTF; CDR3nt: TGTGCCAGCAGTCCAGGGACAGTATATGGCTACACCTTC
j_gene: TRBJ2-5; d_gene: -; len: 13; v_gene: TRBV6-5; abundance: -; CDR3aa: CASSLSRSETQYF; CDR3nt: TGTGCCAGCAGCCTTAGCAGGAGTGAGACCCAGTACTTC
j_gene: TRBJ2-7; d_gene: TRBD2; len: 15; v_gene: TRBV28; abundance: -; CDR3aa: CASSLYRLADYEQYF; CDR3nt: TGTGCCAGCAGTTTATATCGCCTAGCGGACTACGAGCAGTACTTC
j_gene: TRBJ2-2; d_gene: -; len: 16; v_gene: TRBV5-6; abundance: -; CDR3aa: CASSLWAGEFAGELFF; CDR3nt: TGTGCCAGCAGCTTGTGGGCAGGGGAGTTTGCCGGGGAGCTGTTTTTT
j_gene: TRBJ2-7; d_gene: -; len: 14; v_gene: TRBV27; abundance: -; CDR3aa: CASSSNYSGDEQYF; CDR3nt: TGTGCCAGCAGTTCAAACTACAGCGGAGACGAGCAGTACTTC
j_gene: TRBJ2-7; d_gene: TRBD2; len: 14; v_gene: TRBV9; abundance: -; CDR3aa: CASSPFGGRVEQYF; CDR3nt: TGTGCCAGCAGCCCCTTCGGGGGGAGGGTCGAGCAGTACTTC
j_gene: TRBJ2-1; d_gene: -; len: 15; v_gene: TRBV6-4; abundance: -; CDR3aa: CASSDSPSSYNEQFF; CDR3nt: TGTGCCAGCAGTGACTCCCCAAGCTCCTACAATGAGCAGTTCTTC
j_gene: TRBJ2-3; d_gene: -; len: 12; v_gene: TRBV29-1; abundance: -; CDR3aa: CSDRPQGDTQYF; CDR3nt: TGCAGCGATAGACCTCAGGGGGATACGCAGTATTTT
j_gene: TRBJ2-7; d_gene: -; len: 11; v_gene: TRBV19; abundance: -; CDR3aa: CAKNKPYEQYF; CDR3nt: TGTGCCAAGAATAAACCCTACGAGCAGTACTTC
j_gene: TRBJ1-5; d_gene: -; len: 15; v_gene: TRBV7-8; abundance: -; CDR3aa: CASSAGWASNQPQHF; CDR3nt: TGTGCCAGCAGCGCGGGGTGGGCTAGCAATCAGCCCCAGCATTTT
j_gene: TRBJ2-3; d_gene: TRBD1; len: 14; v_gene: TRBV13; abundance: -; CDR3aa: CASSPGQVTDTQYF; CDR3nt: TGTGCCAGCAGCCCGGGACAGGTCACAGATACGCAGTATTTT
j_gene: TRBJ2-7; d_gene: -; len: 16; v_gene: TRBV14; abundance: once; CDR3aa: CASSRGGRSGLYEQYF; CDR3nt: TGTGCCAGCAGCCGGGGCGGCAGGTCGGGGTTGTACGAGCAGTACTTC
j_gene: TRBJ1-6; d_gene: -; len: 15; v_gene: TRBV28; abundance: -; CDR3aa: CASSEAGPYNSPLHF; CDR3nt: TGTGCCAGCAGTGAGGCAGGGCCATATAATTCACCCCTCCACTTT
j_gene: TRBJ1-1; d_gene: -; len: 14; v_gene: TRBV27; abundance: -; CDR3aa: CASSLLLPNTEAFF; CDR3nt: TGTGCCAGCAGCCTCCTCCTCCCGAACACTGAAGCTTTCTTT
j_gene: TRBJ2-7; d_gene: -; len: 14; v_gene: TRBV27; abundance: once; CDR3aa: CASSFSGRLYEQYF; CDR3nt: TGTGCCAGCAGTTTCAGCGGCAGACTCTACGAGCAGTACTTC
j_gene: TRBJ2-7; d_gene: -; len: 12; v_gene: TRBV11-2; abundance: -; CDR3aa: CASSLVGAEQYF; CDR3nt: TGTGCCAGCAGCTTAGTAGGAGCCGAGCAGTACTTC
j_gene: TRBJ1-2; d_gene: -; len: 14; v_gene: TRBV5-6; abundance: -; CDR3aa: CASSLGTQNYGYTF; CDR3nt: TGTGCCAGCAGCTTAGGGACCCAGAACTATGGCTACACCTTC
j_gene: TRBJ1-2; d_gene: -; len: 13; v_gene: TRBV21-1; abundance: -; CDR3aa: CASTRGPHYGYTF; CDR3nt: TGTGCCAGCACCAGAGGCCCACACTATGGCTACACCTTC
j_gene: TRBJ2-7; d_gene: TRBD2; len: 15; v_gene: TRBV9; abundance: -; CDR3aa: CASSVSVAGGDEQYF; CDR3nt: TGTGCCAGCAGCGTATCAGTAGCGGGAGGGGACGAGCAGTACTTC
j_gene: TRBJ2-7; d_gene: -; len: 14; v_gene: TRBV6-6; abundance: -; CDR3aa: CASSYEPEAYEQYF; CDR3nt: TGTGCCAGCAGTTACGAGCCCGAGGCCTACGAGCAGTACTTC
j_gene: TRBJ2-7; d_gene: TRBD1; len: 14; v_gene: TRBV7-2; abundance: -; CDR3aa: CASSLARDSHEQYF; CDR3nt: TGTGCCAGCAGCTTAGCCCGGGACAGCCACGAGCAGTACTTC
j_gene: TRBJ2-7; d_gene: -; len: 14; v_gene: TRBV28; abundance: -; CDR3aa: CASSPRDTPYEQYF; CDR3nt: TGTGCCAGCAGTCCCCGGGACACTCCCTACGAGCAGTACTTC
j_gene: TRBJ2-5; d_gene: TRBD2; len: 12; v_gene: TRBV2; abundance: -; CDR3aa: CASGEEVETQYF; CDR3nt: TGTGCAAGCGGGGAGGAGGTGGAGACCCAGTACTTC
j_gene: TRBJ2-7; d_gene: TRBD2; len: 14; v_gene: TRBV4-1; abundance: -; CDR3aa: CASSHRGDGYEQYF; CDR3nt: TGCGCCAGCAGCCATCGGGGGGATGGCTACGAGCAGTACTTC
j_gene: TRBJ1-4; d_gene: TRBD1; len: 15; v_gene: TRBV2; abundance: -; CDR3aa: CASGQGARRSEKLFF; CDR3nt: TGTGCCAGCGGACAGGGGGCGCGAAGAAGCGAAAAACTGTTTTTT
j_gene: TRBJ2-1; d_gene: -; len: 12; v_gene: TRBV28; abundance: -; CDR3aa: CASSLLPDEQFF; CDR3nt: TGTGCCAGCAGTCTTCTACCCGATGAGCAGTTCTTC
j_gene: TRBJ1-1; d_gene: -; len: 15; v_gene: TRBV23-1; abundance: -; CDR3aa: CASSRYRDKNTEAFF; CDR3nt: TGCGCCAGCAGTCGCTACAGAGACAAGAACACTGAAGCTTTCTTT
j_gene: TRBJ2-1; d_gene: -; len: 15; v_gene: TRBV6-6; abundance: -; CDR3aa: CASSSGRTRYNEQFF; CDR3nt: TGTGCCAGCAGTTCAGGCCGGACGAGATACAATGAGCAGTTCTTC
j_gene: TRBJ2-3; d_gene: -; len: 15; v_gene: TRBV7-9; abundance: -; CDR3aa: CASSPQTGTKDTQYF; CDR3nt: TGTGCCAGCAGCCCTCAAACCGGGACCAAAGATACGCAGTATTTT
j_gene: TRBJ2-5; d_gene: -; len: 15; v_gene: TRBV15; abundance: -; CDR3aa: CATSRDRLLKETQYF; CDR3nt: TGTGCCACCAGCAGAGATCGTTTACTAAAAGAGACCCAGTACTTC
j_gene: TRBJ1-5; d_gene: -; len: 14; v_gene: TRBV4-1; abundance: -; CDR3aa: CASSQDRLYQPQHF; CDR3nt: TGCGCCAGCAGCCAAGATCGGCTTTACCAGCCCCAGCATTTT
j_gene: TRBJ2-2; d_gene: -; len: 17; v_gene: TRBV19; abundance: -; CDR3aa: CASSIRVGLRNTGELFF; CDR3nt: TGTGCCAGTAGTATACGGGTCGGGCTGAGAAACACCGGGGAGCTGTTTTTT
j_gene: TRBJ2-7; d_gene: TRBD2; len: 15; v_gene: TRBV27; abundance: -; CDR3aa: CASSFRPGRVDEQYF; CDR3nt: TGTGCCAGCAGTTTTCGCCCAGGGAGGGTCGACGAGCAGTACTTC
j_gene: TRBJ2-7; d_gene: TRBD1; len: 13; v_gene: TRBV27; abundance: -; CDR3aa: CASSILQGNEQYF; CDR3nt: TGTGCCAGCAGTATACTACAGGGGAACGAGCAGTACTTC
j_gene: TRBJ1-1; d_gene: -; len: 15; v_gene: TRBV6-5; abundance: -; CDR3aa: CASSYYVGSNTEAFF; CDR3nt: TGTGCCAGCAGTTACTACGTCGGTTCGAACACTGAAGCTTTCTTT
j_gene: TRBJ2-7; d_gene: -; len: 13; v_gene: TRBV7-8; abundance: -; CDR3aa: CASSFQPIREQYF; CDR3nt: TGTGCCAGCAGCTTCCAGCCGATAAGGGAGCAGTACTTC
j_gene: TRBJ2-3; d_gene: -; len: 13; v_gene: TRBV7-3; abundance: -; CDR3aa: CASSLNGRDTQYF; CDR3nt: TGTGCCAGCAGCTTAAATGGGCGGGATACGCAGTATTTT
j_gene: TRBJ1-2; d_gene: -; len: 15; v_gene: TRBV4-1; abundance: -; CDR3aa: CASSQDRTALYGYTF; CDR3nt: TGCGCCAGCAGCCAAGACCGGACGGCGTTATATGGCTACACCTTC
j_gene: TRBJ1-1; d_gene: TRBD1; len: 15; v_gene: TRBV19; abundance: -; CDR3aa: CASSLRQGVDTEAFF; CDR3nt: TGTGCCAGTAGTCTACGACAGGGGGTGGACACTGAAGCTTTCTTT
j_gene: TRBJ1-1; d_gene: -; len: 14; v_gene: TRBV10-2; abundance: few; CDR3aa: CASSESSVNTEAFF; CDR3nt: TGCGCCAGCAGTGAGTCGTCGGTAAACACTGAAGCTTTCTTT
j_gene: TRBJ2-1; d_gene: TRBD2; len: 18; v_gene: TRBV29-1; abundance: -; CDR3aa: CSVEVPVGSGRAGPEQFF; CDR3nt: TGCAGCGTTGAAGTCCCCGTGGGTAGCGGGAGGGCCGGGCCTGAGCAGTTCTTC
j_gene: TRBJ2-7; d_gene: TRBD2; len: 14; v_gene: TRBV10-1; abundance: -; CDR3aa: CASSEAGGQYEQYF; CDR3nt: TGCGCCAGCAGTGAGGCGGGAGGCCAATACGAGCAGTACTTC
j_gene: TRBJ2-2; d_gene: -; len: 11; v_gene: TRBV28; abundance: few; CDR3aa: CASSFLGELFF; CDR3nt: TGTGCCAGCAGTTTCCTCGGGGAGCTGTTTTTT
j_gene: TRBJ2-5; d_gene: -; len: 12; v_gene: TRBV6-5; abundance: -; CDR3aa: CASSPTSYAQYF; CDR3nt: TGTGCCAGCAGCCCGACATCGTACGCCCAGTACTTC
j_gene: TRBJ1-3; d_gene: TRBD1; len: 17; v_gene: TRBV28; abundance: once; CDR3aa: CASSLSVRQGVFNTIYF; CDR3nt: TGTGCCAGCAGTTTATCAGTAAGACAGGGGGTTTTCAACACCATATATTTT
j_gene: TRBJ1-1; d_gene: -; len: 13; v_gene: TRBV12-5; abundance: -; CDR3aa: CASVPPEFSEAFF; CDR3nt: TGTGCTAGTGTCCCCCCGGAGTTTTCAGAGGCTTTCTTT
j_gene: TRBJ1-5; d_gene: -; len: 14; v_gene: TRBV2; abundance: -; CDR3aa: CASSDVETNQPQHF; CDR3nt: TGTGCCAGCAGTGATGTGGAGACCAATCAGCCCCAGCATTTT
j_gene: TRBJ2-1; d_gene: -; len: 12; v_gene: TRBV10-3; abundance: -; CDR3aa: CAISESTNEQFF; CDR3nt: TGTGCCATCAGTGAGAGCACCAATGAGCAGTTCTTC
j_gene: TRBJ1-1; d_gene: -; len: 12; v_gene: TRBV29-1; abundance: few; CDR3aa: CSVGMGRTEAFF; CDR3nt: TGCAGCGTTGGGATGGGGCGCACTGAAGCTTTCTTT
j_gene: TRBJ1-2; d_gene: -; len: 15; v_gene: TRBV7-9; abundance: -; CDR3aa: CASSLETGTNYGYTF; CDR3nt: TGTGCCAGCAGCTTAGAAACGGGGACTAACTATGGCTACACCTTC
j_gene: TRBJ2-1; d_gene: TRBD2; len: 15; v_gene: TRBV9; abundance: -; CDR3aa: CASSPGLGGLNEQFF; CDR3nt: TGTGCCAGCAGCCCGGGGCTGGGAGGGCTAAATGAGCAGTTCTTC
j_gene: TRBJ2-7; d_gene: -; len: 14; v_gene: TRBV27; abundance: -; CDR3aa: CASTSRQGVDEQYF; CDR3nt: TGTGCCAGCACCTCCCGGCAGGGTGTGGACGAGCAGTACTTC
j_gene: TRBJ1-2; d_gene: -; len: 14; v_gene: TRBV7-3; abundance: -; CDR3aa: CASSPGGSGYGYTF; CDR3nt: TGTGCCAGCAGCCCGGGAGGGAGTGGCTATGGCTACACCTTC